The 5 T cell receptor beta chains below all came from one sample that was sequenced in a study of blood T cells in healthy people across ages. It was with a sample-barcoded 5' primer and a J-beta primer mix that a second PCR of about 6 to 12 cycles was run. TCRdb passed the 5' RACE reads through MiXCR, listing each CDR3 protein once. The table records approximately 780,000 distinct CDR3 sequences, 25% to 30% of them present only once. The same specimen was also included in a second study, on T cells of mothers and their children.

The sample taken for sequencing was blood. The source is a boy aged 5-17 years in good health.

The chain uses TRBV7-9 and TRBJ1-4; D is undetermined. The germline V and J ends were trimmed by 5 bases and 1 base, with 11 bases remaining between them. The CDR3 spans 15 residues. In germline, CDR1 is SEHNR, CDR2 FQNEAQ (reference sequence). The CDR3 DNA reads TGTGCCAGCAGCGCTCGGGGTGTAACTAATGAAAAACTGTTTTTT. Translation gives CASSARGVTNEKLFF.

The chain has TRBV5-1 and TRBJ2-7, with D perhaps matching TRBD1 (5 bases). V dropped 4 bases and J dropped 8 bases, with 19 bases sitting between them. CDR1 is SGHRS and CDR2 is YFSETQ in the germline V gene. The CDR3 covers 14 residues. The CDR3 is CASSGVGARNQQYF. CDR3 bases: TGCGCCAGCAGCGGGGTTGGGGCGCGCAACCAGCAGTACTTC.

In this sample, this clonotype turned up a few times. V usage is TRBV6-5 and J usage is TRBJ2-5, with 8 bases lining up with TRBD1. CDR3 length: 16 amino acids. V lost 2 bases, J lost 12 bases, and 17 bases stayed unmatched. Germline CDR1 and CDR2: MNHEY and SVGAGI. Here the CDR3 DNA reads TGTGCCAGCAGTTACATCGGGACAGGTGGGCAGGGCGAGAAGTACTTC. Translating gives CASSYIGTGGQGEKYF.

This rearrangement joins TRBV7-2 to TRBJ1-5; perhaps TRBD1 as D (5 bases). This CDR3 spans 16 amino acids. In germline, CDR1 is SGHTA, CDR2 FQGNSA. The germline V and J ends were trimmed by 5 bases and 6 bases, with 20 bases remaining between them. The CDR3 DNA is TGTGCCAGCAGCCCGCAAGCTAAAAGGGGAGGTCAGCCCCAGCATTTT. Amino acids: CASSPQAKRGGQPQHF.

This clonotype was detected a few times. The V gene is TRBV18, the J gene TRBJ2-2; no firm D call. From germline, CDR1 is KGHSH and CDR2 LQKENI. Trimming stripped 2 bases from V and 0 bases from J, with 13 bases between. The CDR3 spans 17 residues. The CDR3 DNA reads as TGTGCCAGCTCACCATATCAAGGCGGATCGAACACCGGGGAGCTGTTTTTT. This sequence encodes CASSPYQGGSNTGELFF.